This passage covers 5 T cell receptor beta chains from one sample sequenced in a study of blood T cell repertoires in COVID-19. TCRdb's table, derived via immunoSEQ multiplex PCR, lists solely in-frame clones and lacks some. The sample has about 400,000 clones; roughly 90% are singletons. The sequenced material came from peripheral blood. These receptor sequences come from a man aged 40-50 years with acute or convalescent COVID-19.

This rearrangement joins TRBV7-2 to TRBJ2-7; D gene ambiguous. Per the germline V gene, CDR1 is SGHTA and CDR2 is FQGNSA. This CDR3 is built from 14 residues. V was clipped by 4 bases and J by 0 bases, with 10 bases between them. The CDR3 spells CASSSPQASYEQYF. DNA of the CDR3: TGTGCCAGCAGCTCCCCCCAAGCCTCCTACGAGCAGTACTTC.

The genes are TRBV28 and TRBJ2-7; 13 bases map to TRBD2. V lost 6 bases, J lost 2 bases, and 7 bases stayed unmatched. The CDR3 consists of 16 residues. Germline-derived CDR1 and CDR2 are MDHEN and SYDVKM. The CDR3 DNA sequence: TGTGCCAGCAGCCCTGCACTAGCGGGAGGGGCCTACGAGCAGTACTTC. Protein sequence: CASSPALAGGAYEQYF.

J is TRBJ2-2 and V is TRBV5-1; TRBD2 is a possible D gene (6 bases). Trimming removed 4 bases at V and 6 bases at J, with 16 bases between. Germline V gives CDR1 SGHRS, CDR2 YFSETQ. CDR3 length equals 15 residues. CDR3 DNA: TGCGCCAGCAGCCGTAGCGGTTTATTACCCGGGGAGCTGTTTTTT. Translated, it gives CASSRSGLLPGELFF. Full variable domain (outside the CDR3, taken from reference TRBV5-1 and TRBJ2-2): KAGVTQTPRYLIKTRGQQVTLSCSPISGHRSVSWYQQTPGQGLQFLFEYFSETQRNKGNFPGRFSGRQFSNSRSEMNVSTLELGDSALYLCASSRSGLLPGELFFGEGSRLTVL.

The chain has TRBV9 and TRBJ2-3, with a weak D call TRBD1 (7 bases). The V and J ends lost 0 bases and 4 bases respectively, with 12 bases between them. This CDR3 is 15 amino acids long. CDR1 is SGDLS and CDR2 is YYNGEE in the germline V gene. DNA of the CDR3: TGTGCCAGCAGCGTAGCAGGGGGGTTATCAGATACGCAGTATTTT. Translating it yields CASSVAGGLSDTQYF.

The CDR3 here is CASSTSSTGFIETQYF. The CDR3 region has the DNA TGTGCCAGCAGCACATCCTCAACAGGGTTTATCGAGACCCAGTACTTC. The chain carries TRBV9 and TRBJ2-5; possibly TRBD1 for D (6 bases). Germline V gene sequence: CDR1 SGDLS, CDR2 YYNGEE. The CDR3 has 16 residues. V lost 4 bases and J 5 bases, leaving 21 bases between the germline ends. Based on the CDR3 plus reference TRBV9 and TRBJ2-5, the full variable domain is DSGVTQTPKHLITATGQRVTLRCSPRSGDLSVYWYQQSLDQGLQFLIQYYNGEERAKGNILERFSAQQFPDLHSELNLSSLELGDSALYFCASSTSSTGFIETQYFGPGTRLLVL.